This entry lists 28 T cell receptor beta chains sequenced from one sample in a study of identical twins. TCRdb recomputed calls from the 5' RACE reads with MiXCR, one row per CDR3 protein. This sample carries around 570,000 distinct CDR3 sequences, 9.6% of them seen once, and the ten largest clones take under 3.5%. The same data also contributed to another study, on yellow fever vaccine responses in identical twins.

Sample: PBMCs. The origin of the receptors is a woman aged 18 to 35 in good health.

This sequence joins TRBV28 and TRBJ2-3, with TRBD2 matching 10 bases. Germline lookup yields CDR1 MDHEN and CDR2 SYDVKM. The V gene end was trimmed by 7 bases and the J gene end by 2 bases; junction bases not matched to a gene: 6. CDR3 length: 15 residues. In nucleotides, the CDR3 is TGTGCCAGCACCGATAGCGGGGGGTTCACAGATACGCAGTATTTT. This translates into CASTDSGGFTDTQYF.

V and J are TRBV10-3 and TRBJ1-5; D is unclear. CDR1 ENHRY and CDR2 SYGVKD come from the germline V gene. This CDR3 contains 13 residues. With 3 bases removed from V and 6 bases from J, the gap between germline ends came to 9 bases. Here the CDR3 DNA reads TGTGCCATCAGTGAATGCAAGGGTCAGCCCCAGCATTTT. Protein product: CAISECKGQPQHF.

The chain carries TRBV20-1 and TRBJ2-2, with D possibly TRBD1 on 6 matching bases. V was cut by 6 bases and J by 5 bases, with 19 bases left in between. Germline V gives CDR1 DFQATT, CDR2 SNEGSKA (reference sequence). The CDR3 covers 15 residues. The CDR3 DNA follows: TGCAGTGCAGAAGCCACAGGGTCCAAAACCGGGGAGCTGTTTTTT. It yields the protein CSAEATGSKTGELFF.

This clonotype came up a few times. The V and J genes are TRBV18 and TRBJ1-4; 7 bases are a match to TRBD1. Germline CDR1 KGHSH, CDR2 LQKENI. Trimming removed 3 bases from V and 8 bases from J; junction bases left unmatched: 6. The CDR3 runs to 14 residues. CDR3 loop: CASSPTGNGEKLFF. The DNA of the CDR3 is TGTGCCAGCTCACCGACAGGGAATGGAGAAAAACTGTTTTTT.

The rearrangement joins TRBV20-1 to TRBJ2-7, with TRBD2 as a possible D gene (5 bases). Germline-derived CDR1 and CDR2 are DFQATT and SNEGSKA (reference sequence). The CDR3 contains 15 residues. V was cut by 0 bases and J by 3 bases, with 15 bases left in between. The CDR3 DNA sequence: TGCAGTGCTAGAGATCTGTGGGAGAGCGTCTACGAGCAGTACTTC. Translation gives CSARDLWESVYEQYF.

V usage is TRBV29-1 and J usage is TRBJ2-6, with TRBD1 identical over 8 bases. Germline V gives CDR1 SQVTM, CDR2 ANQGSEA. V lost 7 bases, J lost 0 bases, and 8 bases stayed unmatched. The CDR3 spans 16 residues. This CDR3 reads CSATDRDHSGANVLTF. The CDR3 coding sequence is TGCAGCGCTACGGACAGGGACCACTCTGGGGCCAACGTCCTGACTTTC. The full variable domain, rest sourced from reference TRBV29-1 and TRBJ2-6, is SAVISQKPSRDICQRGTSLTIQCQVDSQVTMMFWYRQQPGQSLTLIATANQGSEATYESGFVIDKFPISRPNLTFSTLTVSNMSPEDSSIYLCSATDRDHSGANVLTFGAGSRLTVL.

The chain has TRBV5-1 and TRBJ2-7; the D is unclear. Deletions cut 3 bases from V and 1 base from J, with 8 bases between. This CDR3 is built from 13 residues. Germline V gene data show CDR1 as SGHRS and CDR2 as YFSETQ. The CDR3 coding sequence is TGCGCCAGCAGCTCGATACGGTCCTACGAGCAGTACTTC. Protein product: CASSSIRSYEQYF.

This clonotype occurred a few times. CDR3 nucleotide sequence: TGTGCCAGCAGTTACACATTAGGGCAGACCCAGTACTTC. This encodes CASSYTLGQTQYF. The chain has TRBV6-6 and TRBJ2-5, with D unresolved. The V end was cut by 2 bases, the J end by 6 bases, with 10 bases between. The CDR3 has 13 amino acids. The germline V gene encodes CDR1 MNHNY and CDR2 SVGAGI (reference sequence).

This sequence joins TRBV20-1 and TRBJ2-4; 11 bases are shared with TRBD2. The V gene end was trimmed by 6 bases and the J gene end by 3 bases; junction bases not matched to a gene: 4. CDR3 size: 14 residues. Germline CDR1 reads DFQATT; CDR2 reads SNEGSKA (reference sequence). For the CDR3, the DNA is TGCAGTGCCAAACTAGCGGGGGTCAAAAACATTCAGTACTTC. Its translation is CSAKLAGVKNIQYF.

This chain connects TRBV9 to TRBJ2-5, with 10 positions matching TRBD2. V lost 0 bases to trimming and J lost 4 bases; unmatched junction nucleotides: 9. This CDR3 contains 17 residues. Germline V CDR1 and CDR2: SGDLS, YYNGEE. The CDR3 DNA sequence: TGTGCCAGCAGCGTAGGGGTTAGCGGGGGGCCGGGAGAGACCCAGTACTTC. Encoded protein: CASSVGVSGGPGETQYF.

In this sample, this clonotype turned up many times. CDR3 sequence: CASSFRGDQIYEQYF. CDR3 DNA sequence: TGTGCCAGCAGTTTCCGTGGGGACCAAATATACGAGCAGTACTTC. This chain uses TRBV12-3 or TRBV12-4 with TRBJ2-7; TRBD1 or TRBD2 may be the D gene (5 bases each). The CDR3 sequence is 15 residues long. V lost 3 bases, J lost 4 bases, and 16 bases lay in between.

This clonotype was recorded many times. V usage is TRBV29-1 and J usage is TRBJ2-1; TRBD1 or TRBD2 may be the D gene (6 bases each). Germline-derived CDR1 and CDR2 are SQVTM and ANQGSEA. The V end was cut by 6 bases, the J end by 6 bases, with 9 bases between. The CDR3 sequence is 11 residues long. As DNA, the CDR3 is TGCAGCGTCGGGGGCATCAATGAGCAGTTCTTC. This translates into CSVGGINEQFF.

This clonotype was detected a few times. This chain joins TRBV28 and TRBJ2-5; D possibly corresponds to TRBD1 (6 bases). CDR3 size: 13 residues. The germline V gene encodes CDR1 MDHEN and CDR2 SYDVKM. Here the CDR3 reads CHTSDRLQETQYF. For the CDR3, the DNA is TGTCATACAAGCGACAGGCTACAAGAGACCCAGTACTTC.

This clonotype was seen more than once but under ten times. The V and J genes are TRBV20-1 and TRBJ2-3; D uncertain. The CDR3 is 12 amino acids. V lost 1 base and J lost 4, with 6 bases in between. Germline loops: CDR1 DFQATT, CDR2 SNEGSKA (reference sequence). The CDR3 sequence: CSARVIADTQYF. CDR3 bases: TGCAGTGCTAGAGTGATAGCAGATACGCAGTATTTT.

This clonotype has ten or more counts. This CDR3 reads CASSSFDRNEQYF. The CDR3 nucleotides read TGTGCCAGCAGTTCATTCGACAGGAACGAGCAGTACTTC. This sequence joins TRBV12-3 or TRBV12-4 and TRBJ2-7, with D possibly matching TRBD1 (6 bases). V dropped 4 bases and J dropped 5 bases, with 12 bases sitting between them. The CDR3 is 13 residues long.

This clonotype was recorded at least ten times. The chain recombines TRBV24-1 with TRBJ2-3; D not certain. The germline V and J ends were trimmed by 6 bases and 0 bases, with 12 bases remaining between them. This CDR3 comprises 15 residues. Germline CDR1 is KGHDR and CDR2 is SFDVKD. The CDR3 DNA reads TGTGCCACCAGTTTTCGTGTGGGAAGCACAGATACGCAGTATTTT. It translates to CATSFRVGSTDTQYF.

This clonotype occurred many times. CDR3 region: CASRTSGRTEAFF. The CDR3 DNA follows: TGTGCCAGCAGAACTAGCGGACGCACTGAAGCTTTCTTT. This rearrangement joins TRBV12-3 or TRBV12-4 to TRBJ1-1, with D hard to call. V lost 6 bases and J lost 4, with 12 bases in between. This CDR3 region has 13 residues.

This clonotype was seen a few times. At one of its ends the junction is not consistent with the germline gene, which may arise from a read error. V is TRBV28 and J is TRBJ2-5; D may be TRBD2 (6 bases). CDR3 length: 14 amino acids. Germline CDR1 and CDR2: MDHEN and SYDVKM. The CDR3 protein is CASSLWDSVKTQYF. CDR3 in DNA: TGTGCCAGCAGCTTATGGGACTCAGTAAAGACCCAGTACTTC.

This chain joins TRBV6-2 or TRBV6-3 and TRBJ2-1; TRBD2 might be the D (5 bases). V lost 6 bases, J lost 9 bases, and 15 bases lay in between. CDR1 and CDR2 from the germline V gene are MNHEY and SVGEGT. This CDR3 is 13 amino acids long. The CDR3 region has the DNA TGTGCCAGCAGCCTACTTGCTAGCATTGAGCAGTTCTTC. Residues: CASSLLASIEQFF.

This clonotype was seen a few times. The rearrangement joins TRBV29-1 to TRBJ1-2; 7 bases align to TRBD1. The CDR3 loop spans 12 amino acids. CDR1 is SQVTM, CDR2 ANQGSEA, per germline. Losses at the gene ends were 6 bases for V and 8 bases for J; bases not matched to a gene: 9. Here the CDR3 reads CSVLRDSGGYTF. The CDR3 DNA reads as TGCAGCGTCCTCCGGGACAGTGGCGGCTACACCTTC. The complete variable domain, with remaining parts taken from reference TRBV29-1 and TRBJ1-2, reads SAVISQKPSRDICQRGTSLTIQCQVDSQVTMMFWYRQQPGQSLTLIATANQGSEATYESGFVIDKFPISRPNLTFSTLTVSNMSPEDSSIYLCSVLRDSGGYTFGSGTRLTVV.

Ten or more counts support this clonotype. The chain uses TRBV9 and TRBJ2-1; TRBD2 aligns across 7 bases. Germline V gene data show CDR1 as SGDLS and CDR2 as YYNGEE. With 5 bases clipped from V and 4 bases from J, the junction kept 9 bases outside the gene matches. The CDR3 is 15 amino acids. CDR3 DNA sequence: TGTGCCAGCAGTACGCGACTAGCCCCTTACAATGAGCAGTTCTTC. It specifies CASSTRLAPYNEQFF.

In its sample, this clonotype was seen many times. The chain has TRBV24-1 and TRBJ2-3; possibly TRBD2 for D (5 bases). The CDR3 totals 14 residues. Germline assignment: CDR1 KGHDR and CDR2 SFDVKD. The ends were cut back, 3 bases at V and 14 bases at J, with 20 bases in the middle. The CDR3 nucleotides are TGTGCCACCAGTGATCCCAGAGCCGGACCGAGGGCGTATTTT. Translation: CATSDPRAGPRAYF.

In this sample, this clonotype turned up many times. The chain employs TRBV4-1 and TRBJ2-1, with D possibly being TRBD1 (5 bases). The CDR3 loop spans 17 amino acids. Trimming took off 2 bases at V and 10 bases at J, with 24 bases between the two ends. CDR1 and CDR2 from the germline V gene are MGHRA and YSYEKL. CDR3 region: CASSQRPQPLQDREQFF. As DNA, the CDR3 is TGCGCCAGCAGCCAAAGGCCACAGCCTTTACAGGATAGGGAGCAGTTCTTC.

The genes are TRBV7-2 and TRBJ2-5, with TRBD1 matching over 9 bases. V lost 3 bases to trimming and J lost 7 bases; unmatched junction nucleotides: 6. The germline gives CDR1 SGHTA, CDR2 FQGNSA. This CDR3 contains 14 residues. The CDR3 region is CASSLRTGAATQYF. In DNA form, the CDR3 reads TGTGCCAGCAGCTTGAGGACAGGGGCGGCGACCCAGTACTTC.

This clonotype was detected ten times or more. The V and J genes are TRBV4-2 and TRBJ2-7; 13 positions match TRBD2. The CDR3 length is 15 residues. The germline CDR1 and CDR2 sequences are LGHNA and YNFKEQ. Trimming at V came to 4 bases and at J to 7 bases, leaving 7 bases not matched to a gene. CDR3 amino acids: CASSPWTSGSREQYF. The DNA for the CDR3 is TGTGCCAGCAGCCCTTGGACTAGCGGGAGTCGAGAGCAGTACTTC.

In this sample, this clonotype turned up a few times. The chain couples TRBV4-3 to TRBJ2-7; D not certain. CDR1 and CDR2 from the germline V gene are LGHNA and YSLEER. The CDR3 is made up of 14 amino acids. The germline V and J ends were trimmed by 0 bases and 0 bases, with 6 bases remaining between them. The CDR3 bases are TGCGCCAGCAGCCAAGACAGGTACTCCTACGAGCAGTACTTC. Translated: CASSQDRYSYEQYF.

The chain uses TRBV7-8 and TRBJ1-2; D uncertain. The CDR3 totals 13 residues. Germline V gives CDR1 SGHVS, CDR2 FQNEAQ. Trimming cost V 5 bases and J 4 bases, with 11 bases left between them. CDR3 sequence: CASSPVRTYGYTF. For the CDR3, the DNA is TGTGCCAGCAGCCCCGTGCGAACCTATGGCTACACCTTC. The variable domain in full, with the rest retrieved from reference TRBV7-8 and TRBJ1-2, is GAGVSQSPRYKVAKRGQDVALRCDPISGHVSLFWYQQALGQGPEFLTYFQNEAQLDKSGLPSDRFFAERPEGSVSTLKIQRTQQEDSAVYLCASSPVRTYGYTFGSGTRLTVV.

This clonotype was found a few times. This CDR3 is CATSDPTGGWGETQYF. CDR3 bases: TGTGCCACCAGTGATCCGACAGGGGGCTGGGGAGAGACCCAGTACTTC. V is TRBV24-1 and J is TRBJ2-5, with 10 bases matching TRBD1. The CDR3 loop spans 16 amino acids. Germline V gene data show CDR1 as KGHDR and CDR2 as SFDVKD. V was clipped by 3 bases and J by 4 bases; unmatched bases: 7.